One sample yielded the 30 T cell receptor beta chains listed below, sequenced in a study of T cell responses to AZD1222 COVID-19 vaccine. Method: immunoSEQ multiplex PCR; TCRdb's copy keeps in-frame clones and lacks some. The repertoire holds 100,000 to 150,000 clones, with 80% to 90% as singletons. The sequences come from peripheral blood, collected 28 days after the second AZD1222 dose. The receptors were sampled from an adult who received the AZD1222 COVID-19 vaccine.

This clone showed up just a few times. The CDR3 DNA reads TGTGCCAGCAACCCCGCACCGTCACAGGGGTTAGAGCAGTACTTC. Its protein is CASNPAPSQGLEQYF. The chain combines TRBV7-2 with TRBJ2-7; 7 bases fit TRBD1. The V gene's germline CDR1 is SGHTA and CDR2 FQGNSA. CDR3 length: 15 residues. Trimming took 7 bases from V and 7 from J; bases not matched to a gene: 16.

This clone has a single count. The V and J genes are TRBV28 and TRBJ2-3; D gene unclear. From germline, CDR1 is MDHEN and CDR2 SYDVKM. Trimming took off 5 bases at V and 2 bases at J, with 5 bases between the two ends. The CDR3 sequence is 12 residues long. The CDR3 spells CASSRITDTQYF. The CDR3 region has the DNA TGTGCCAGCAGTCGTATCACAGATACGCAGTATTTT.

This sequence joins TRBV27 and TRBJ2-1, with 7 bases fitting TRBD1. Germline CDR1 MNHEY, CDR2 SMNVEV (reference sequence). V lost 4 bases to trimming and J lost 7 bases; unmatched junction nucleotides: 19. This CDR3 spans 18 amino acids. DNA of the CDR3: TGTGCCAGCAGTTGGGGTTCCCGGAACAGGGGTCCTGGGAATGAGCAGTTCTTC. Its translation: CASSWGSRNRGPGNEQFF.

This clone was observed a single time. The chain is built from TRBV19 and TRBJ2-3; 7 bases map to TRBD2. V was clipped by 8 bases and J by 2 bases; unmatched bases: 16. In germline, CDR1 is LNHDA, CDR2 SQIVND (reference sequence). The CDR3 is made up of 17 amino acids. In DNA form, the CDR3 reads TGTGCCAGTCACCAGCCGCCAGGGACTACCTACACAGATACGCAGTATTTT. It is translated as CASHQPPGTTYTDTQYF.

Written as DNA, the CDR3 is TGTGCCACCAGTGAAGGACAGGGGACGTACAATGAGCAGTTCTTC. Translation: CATSEGQGTYNEQFF. The chain couples TRBV24-1 to TRBJ2-1, with TRBD1 matching over 9 bases. V was clipped by 4 bases and J by 4 bases; unmatched bases: 4. CDR3 length equals 15 residues. Germline CDR1 and CDR2: KGHDR and SFDVKD.

The chain joins TRBV10-3 to TRBJ1-4; D is possibly TRBD1 (5 bases). There are 13 residues in the CDR3. The V gene's germline CDR1 is ENHRY and CDR2 SYGVKD. Deletions cut 7 bases from V and 8 bases from J, with 14 bases between. This CDR3 is CAITGTEGEKLFF. The CDR3 DNA reads TGTGCCATCACCGGGACGGAGGGGGAAAAACTGTTTTTT.

This rearrangement joins TRBV6-2 or TRBV6-3 to TRBJ2-5; TRBD1 matches at 8 bases. V was pared by 2 bases and J by 1 base, with 15 bases of the junction left unmatched. The CDR3 has 19 amino acids. Germline CDR1 and CDR2: MNHEY and SVGEGT. The CDR3 is CASSYKVTGGDSLQETQYF. The CDR3 coding sequence is TGTGCCAGCAGTTACAAAGTCACAGGGGGTGATTCTCTCCAAGAGACCCAGTACTTC.

V is TRBV7-9 and J is TRBJ2-5; D might be TRBD1 (5 bases). V lost 4 bases and J 4 bases, leaving 19 bases between the germline ends. Germline CDR1 is SEHNR and CDR2 is FQNEAQ (reference sequence). The CDR3 totals 16 residues. As DNA, the CDR3 is TGTGCCAGCAGCTCCACTCAGACAGCTACTCGAGAGACCCAGTACTTC. This translates into CASSSTQTATRETQYF.

The rearrangement links TRBV5-1 to TRBJ1-1; a weak D match, TRBD1 (6 bases). The CDR3 contains 18 residues. The V and J ends lost 4 bases and 7 bases respectively, with 29 bases between them. Germline CDR1 SGHRS, CDR2 YFSETQ. The DNA of the CDR3 is TGCGCCAGCAGCCCTCTAGGACAGACAAAGCCCTACGATGATGAAGCTTTCTTT. Its protein is CASSPLGQTKPYDDEAFF.

The chain employs TRBV6-5 and TRBJ2-7; tentative D call: TRBD1 (6 bases). The CDR3 is 13 residues long. Looked up from germline, CDR1 is MNHEY and CDR2 is SVGAGI. Trimming pared 6 bases from V and 6 bases from J, leaving 15 bases between. The CDR3 loop reads CASSRLVGAEQYF. CDR3 bases: TGTGCCAGCAGCCGCTTGGTGGGGGCCGAGCAGTACTTC.

This chain connects TRBV7-2 to TRBJ2-7; 12 bases map to TRBD2. Germline CDR1 SGHTA, CDR2 FQGNSA. The CDR3 covers 15 residues. The junction had 7 bases not matched to a gene; V was cut back by 6 bases and J by 4 bases. The CDR3 is CASRFRLAGEYEQYF. The DNA for the CDR3 is TGTGCCAGCAGGTTCCGACTAGCGGGGGAATACGAGCAGTACTTC.

This rearrangement joins TRBV19 to TRBJ2-3; the D call may be TRBD1 or TRBD2 (6 bases each). In germline, CDR1 is LNHDA, CDR2 SQIVND (reference sequence). This CDR3 is 17 amino acids long. Between the trimmed V and J ends, which lost 5 bases and 7 bases, there was a span of 25 bases. The CDR3 loop reads CASSPPGRGQQGNTQYF. The CDR3 bases are TGTGCCAGTAGTCCCCCCGGCCGGGGGCAACAGGGAAATACGCAGTATTTT.

The chain uses TRBV2 and TRBJ1-2; unclear D gene. Trimming removed 7 bases at V and 4 bases at J, with 19 bases between. Germline V gene sequence: CDR1 SNHLY, CDR2 FYNNEI. The CDR3 has 15 amino acids. The chain's CDR3 is CASIEGGRGSYGYTF. CDR3 in DNA: TGTGCCAGCATTGAGGGAGGGCGGGGAAGCTATGGCTACACCTTC.

The chain links TRBV7-2 to TRBJ1-3, with D unclear. The CDR3 length is 13 residues. V lost 4 bases and J 4 bases, leaving 8 bases between the germline ends. Germline V CDR1 and CDR2: SGHTA, FQGNSA. The CDR3 loop reads CASSSDQGNTIYF. The DNA for the CDR3 is TGTGCCAGCAGCTCCGACCAGGGAAACACCATATATTTT. Together with reference TRBV7-2 and TRBJ1-3, the CDR3 gives the full variable domain: GAGVSQSPSNKVTEKGKDVELRCDPISGHTALYWYRQSLGQGLEFLIYFQGNSAPDKSGLPSDRFSAERTGGSVSTLTIQRTQQEDSAVYLCASSSDQGNTIYFGEGSWLTVV.

J is TRBJ2-3 and V is TRBV11-2; no definite D call. Trimming pared 3 bases from V and 0 bases from J, leaving 7 bases between. This CDR3 spans 14 amino acids. CDR1 SGHAT and CDR2 FQNNGV come from the germline V gene. In nucleotides, the CDR3 is TGTGCCAGCAGCTTGAGCGATAGCACAGATACGCAGTATTTT. Its translation: CASSLSDSTDTQYF.

The V and J genes are TRBV12-3 or TRBV12-4 and TRBJ2-7; weak D call: TRBD1 (6 bases). This CDR3 contains 13 residues. With 6 bases removed from V and 8 bases from J, the gap between germline ends came to 17 bases. The CDR3 DNA follows: TGTGCCAGCAGAGCGGACAGCTCTCTTCAGCAGTACTTC. This translates into CASRADSSLQQYF.

This clone has a single count. The chain employs TRBV5-1 and TRBJ1-1, with TRBD1 matching 9 bases. The junction had 5 bases not matched to a gene; V was cut back by 4 bases and J by 1 base. CDR3 length: 15 residues. From germline, CDR1 is SGHRS and CDR2 YFSETQ. DNA of the CDR3: TGCGCCAGCAGCATATCGGGACAGGGGAACACTGAAGCTTTCTTT. Translating gives CASSISGQGNTEAFF.

The chain uses TRBV28 and TRBJ2-7, with 9 nucleotides matching TRBD2. The junction had 7 bases not matched to a gene; V was cut back by 5 bases and J by 2 bases. The length of the CDR3 is 15 residues. The germline V gene has CDR1 MDHEN and CDR2 SYDVKM. CDR3 loop: CASSPAGGTAYEQYF. CDR3 coding DNA: TGTGCCAGCAGTCCAGCGGGGGGAACGGCCTACGAGCAGTACTTC.

The rearrangement links TRBV30 to TRBJ1-2; D is undetermined. The CDR3 is 17 amino acids. Trimming cost V 2 bases and J 2 bases, with 21 bases left between them. Germline V gene data show CDR1 as GTSNPN and CDR2 as SVGIG (reference sequence). Here the CDR3 reads CAWSPTGRTSLNYGYTF. CDR3 in DNA: TGTGCCTGGAGTCCTACGGGCAGAACGAGCTTAAACTATGGCTACACCTTC.

This chain links TRBV28 with TRBJ1-6; D remains unclear. The CDR3 has 15 residues. Trimming cost V 3 bases and J 13 bases, with 19 bases left between them. Per germline, CDR1 MDHEN and CDR2 SYDVKM. This CDR3 is CASSFENVRVLPLHF. Here the CDR3 DNA reads TGTGCCAGCAGTTTTGAGAACGTCCGGGTATTGCCCCTCCACTTT.

This chain uses TRBV7-9 with TRBJ1-1; TRBD1 is a possible D gene (5 bases). Trimming removed 2 bases from V and 6 bases from J, with 19 bases in between. Germline V gives CDR1 SEHNR, CDR2 FQNEAQ (reference sequence). The CDR3 consists of 16 residues. The DNA of the CDR3 is TGTGCCAGCAGCTTACAGGGCCCTATTATTACTGCTGAAGCTTTCTTT. This sequence encodes CASSLQGPIITAEAFF.

On this clone itself: This CDR3 is also generated by other DNA sequences in the sample. The chain has TRBV14 and TRBJ1-6, with 11 bases aligning to TRBD1. Germline V lookup: CDR1 SGHDN, CDR2 FVKESK. The CDR3 runs to 15 residues. With 2 bases clipped from V and 7 bases from J, the junction kept 1 base outside the gene matches. The CDR3 bases are TGTGCCAGCAGCCAACGGACAGGGGGCAATTCACCCCTCCACTTT. Translated: CASSQRTGGNSPLHF.

The V gene is TRBV5-6, the J gene TRBJ1-2; D unresolved. The CDR3 length is 16 residues. Trimming took off 0 bases at V and 5 bases at J, with 17 bases between the two ends. Germline CDR1 is SGHDT and CDR2 is YYEEEE. The CDR3 here is CASSLEAAGAGYGYTF. CDR3 nucleotides: TGTGCCAGCAGCTTGGAAGCGGCAGGAGCGGGGTATGGCTACACCTTC.

The gene calls are TRBV19 and TRBJ2-7; 10 positions agree with TRBD1. J was trimmed by 4 bases and V by 5 bases; bases with no gene match: 8. CDR1 is LNHDA and CDR2 is SQIVND in the germline V gene (reference sequence). The CDR3 totals 15 residues. The CDR3 coding sequence is TGTGCCAGTAGTGCCCGGACAGGGGGACCATACGAGCAGTACTTC. It is translated as CASSARTGGPYEQYF.

The rearrangement uses TRBV28 and TRBJ1-1, with D hard to call. Trimming removed 5 bases at V and 2 bases at J, with 12 bases between. The length of the CDR3 is 14 residues. Germline CDR1 and CDR2: MDHEN and SYDVKM. This CDR3 reads CASSQIQRNTEAFF. The CDR3 DNA reads as TGTGCCAGCAGTCAAATACAGAGAAACACTGAAGCTTTCTTT.

This chain links TRBV27 with TRBJ1-2; D call uncertain. V was trimmed by 3 bases and J by 1 base, leaving 18 bases between them. The CDR3 contains 17 residues. Germline values: CDR1 MNHEY, CDR2 SMNVEV (reference sequence). CDR3 amino acids: CASSFSGSKNLNYGYTF. The CDR3 bases are TGTGCCAGCAGTTTTTCCGGGTCCAAGAACCTTAACTATGGCTACACCTTC.

The chain employs TRBV23-1 and TRBJ1-2, with 7 bases lining up with TRBD1. TRBV23-1 is an ORF, with its function uncertain. This CDR3 has 18 residues. V lost 2 bases to trimming and J lost 4 bases; unmatched junction nucleotides: 16. Here the CDR3 reads CASSQHYGLRDSRYGYTF. The CDR3 DNA follows: TGCGCCAGCAGTCAACACTATGGACTGAGGGACAGCCGCTATGGCTACACCTTC.

This clone was recorded a few times. The chain employs TRBV3-1 (or the pseudogene TRBV3-2) and TRBJ1-6; 7 nucleotides line up with TRBD1. V gave up 3 bases and J gave up 5 bases; unmatched junction bases: 4. The CDR3 has 15 residues. Germline V gene data show CDR1 as LGHDT and CDR2 as YNNKEL (reference sequence). CDR3 bases: TGTGCCAGCAGCCACGGGACAGTAGATAATTCACCCCTCCACTTT. This sequence encodes CASSHGTVDNSPLHF.

The chain combines TRBV28 with TRBJ2-7; 8 bases match TRBD1. The V segment lost 3 bases and the J segment 6 bases; nucleotides outside the gene matches: 7. In germline, CDR1 is MDHEN, CDR2 SYDVKM. The CDR3 sequence is 14 residues long. For the CDR3, the DNA is TGTGCCAGCAGTTTGGTCCAGGGGGCAAGCGAGCAGTACTTC. The encoded protein is CASSLVQGASEQYF. Supplemented by reference TRBV28 and TRBJ2-7, the full variable domain reads DVKVTQSSRYLVKRTGEKVFLECVQDMDHENMFWYRQDPGLGLRLIYFSYDVKMKEKGDIPEGYSVSREKKERFSLILESASTNQTSMYLCASSLVQGASEQYFGPGTRLTVT.

V is TRBV2 and J is TRBJ2-5; 11 bases are shared with TRBD2. V shed 3 bases, J shed 4 bases, and the junction held 7 bases outside the gene matches. This CDR3 region has 16 residues. CDR1 SNHLY and CDR2 FYNNEI come from the germline V gene. The CDR3 bases are TGTGCCAGCAGTGAGGGTAGCGGGGGGGTTTTAGAGACCCAGTACTTC. It translates to CASSEGSGGVLETQYF.